This TCR beta chain appears in the sequencing data of a study of blood T cell repertoires in COVID-19. For the study at large: The analysed material was cDNA or gDNA that came from T cells, B-cell-depleted T cells, or PBMCs.

CDR1 is LNHNV, CDR2 YYDKDF, per germline (reference sequence). CDR3 length: 15 residues. Trimming removed 4 bases at V and 1 base at J, with 13 bases between. Assay used: immunoSEQ multiplex PCR; TCRdb lists only in-frame clones, some missing. The table lists over 15,000 clones, more than 75% of them singletons. This receptor was taken from a human donor in a cohort sampled during active COVID-19. V and J are TRBV15 and TRBJ1-2, with D perhaps TRBD1 (6 bases). The sample comprised peripheral blood. The CDR3 DNA follows: TGTGCCACCAGCATTGGACAGACGATTAACTATGGCTACACCTTC. Protein: CATSIGQTINYGYTF.